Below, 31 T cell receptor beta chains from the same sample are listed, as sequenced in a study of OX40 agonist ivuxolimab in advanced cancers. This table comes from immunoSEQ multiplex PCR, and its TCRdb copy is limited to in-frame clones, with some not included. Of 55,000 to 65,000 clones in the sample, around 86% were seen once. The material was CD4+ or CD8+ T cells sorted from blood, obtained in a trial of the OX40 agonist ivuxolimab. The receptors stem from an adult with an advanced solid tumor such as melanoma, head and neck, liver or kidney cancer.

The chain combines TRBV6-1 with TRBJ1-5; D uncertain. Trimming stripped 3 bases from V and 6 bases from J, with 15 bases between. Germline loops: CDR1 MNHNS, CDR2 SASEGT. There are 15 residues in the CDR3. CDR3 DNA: TGTGCCAGCAGTGATTCCTTGGTTCTCTCTCAGCCCCAGCATTTT. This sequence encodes CASSDSLVLSQPQHF.

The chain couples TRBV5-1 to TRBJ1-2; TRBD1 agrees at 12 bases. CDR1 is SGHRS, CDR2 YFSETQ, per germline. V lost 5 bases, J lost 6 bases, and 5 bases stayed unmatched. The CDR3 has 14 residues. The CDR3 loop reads CASSWGQGANGYTF. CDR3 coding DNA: TGCGCCAGCAGTTGGGGACAGGGGGCAAATGGCTACACCTTC.

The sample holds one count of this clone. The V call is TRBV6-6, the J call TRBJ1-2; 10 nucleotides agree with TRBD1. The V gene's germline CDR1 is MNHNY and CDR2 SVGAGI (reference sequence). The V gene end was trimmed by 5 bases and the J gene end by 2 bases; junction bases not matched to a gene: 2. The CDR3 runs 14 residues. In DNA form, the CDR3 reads TGTGCCAGCAGTACGGACAGGGGGAACTATGGCTACACCTTC. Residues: CASSTDRGNYGYTF.

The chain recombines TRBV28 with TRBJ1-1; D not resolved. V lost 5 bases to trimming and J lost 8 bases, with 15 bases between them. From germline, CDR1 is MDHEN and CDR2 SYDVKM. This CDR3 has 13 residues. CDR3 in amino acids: CASSLLIPPEAFF. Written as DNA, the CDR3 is TGTGCCAGCAGTCTACTAATTCCCCCGGAAGCTTTCTTT.

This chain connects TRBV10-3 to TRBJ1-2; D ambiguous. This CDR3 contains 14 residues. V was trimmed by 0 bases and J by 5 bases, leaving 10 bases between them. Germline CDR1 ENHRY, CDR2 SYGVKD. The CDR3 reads CAISESGTSYGYTF. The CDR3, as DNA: TGTGCCATCAGTGAGTCAGGAACGTCTTATGGCTACACCTTC.

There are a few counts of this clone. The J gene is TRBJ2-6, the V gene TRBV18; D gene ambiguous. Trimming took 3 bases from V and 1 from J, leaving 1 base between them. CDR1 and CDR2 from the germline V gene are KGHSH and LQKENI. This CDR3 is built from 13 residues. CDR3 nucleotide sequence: TGTGCCAGCTCACCTTCTGGGGCCAACGTCCTGACTTTC. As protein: CASSPSGANVLTF.

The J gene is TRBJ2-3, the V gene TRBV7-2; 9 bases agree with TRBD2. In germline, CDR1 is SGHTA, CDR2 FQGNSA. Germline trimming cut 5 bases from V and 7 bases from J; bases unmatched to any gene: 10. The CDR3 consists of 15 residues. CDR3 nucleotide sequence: TGTGCCAGCAGCACCCGTAGCGGGGGTTCAAATACGCAGTATTTT. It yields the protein CASSTRSGGSNTQYF. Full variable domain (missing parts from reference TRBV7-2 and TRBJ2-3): GAGVSQSPSNKVTEKGKDVELRCDPISGHTALYWYRQSLGQGLEFLIYFQGNSAPDKSGLPSDRFSAERTGGSVSTLTIQRTQQEDSAVYLCASSTRSGGSNTQYFGPGTRLTVL.

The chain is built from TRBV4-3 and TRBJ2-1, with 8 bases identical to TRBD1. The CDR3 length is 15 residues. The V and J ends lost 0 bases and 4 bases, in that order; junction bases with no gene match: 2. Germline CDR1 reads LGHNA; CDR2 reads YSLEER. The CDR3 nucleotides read TGCGCCAGCAGCCAAGACCGACAGGGGTACAATGAGCAGTTCTTC. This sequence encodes CASSQDRQGYNEQFF.

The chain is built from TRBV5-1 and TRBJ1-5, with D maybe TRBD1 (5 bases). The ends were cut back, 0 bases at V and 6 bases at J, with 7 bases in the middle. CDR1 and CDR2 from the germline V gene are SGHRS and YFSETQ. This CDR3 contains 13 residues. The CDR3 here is CASSLGQSQPQHF. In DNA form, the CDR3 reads TGCGCCAGCAGCTTGGGACAGAGTCAGCCCCAGCATTTT.

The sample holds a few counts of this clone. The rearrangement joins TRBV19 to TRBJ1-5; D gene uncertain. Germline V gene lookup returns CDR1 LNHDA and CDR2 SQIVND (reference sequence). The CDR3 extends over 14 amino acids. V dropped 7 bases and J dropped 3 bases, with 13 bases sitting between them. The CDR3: CASTPSVNNQPQHF. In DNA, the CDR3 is TGTGCCAGTACCCCTTCAGTCAACAATCAGCCCCAGCATTTT.

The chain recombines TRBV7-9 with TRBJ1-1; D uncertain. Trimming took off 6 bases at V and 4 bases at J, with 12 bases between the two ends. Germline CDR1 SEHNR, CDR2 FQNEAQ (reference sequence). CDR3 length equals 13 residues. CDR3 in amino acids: CASSPPSSTEAFF. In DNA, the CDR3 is TGTGCCAGCAGTCCTCCGTCGAGCACTGAAGCTTTCTTT. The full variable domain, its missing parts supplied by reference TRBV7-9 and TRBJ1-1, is DTGVSQNPRHKITKRGQNVTFRCDPISEHNRLYWYRQTLGQGPEFLTYFQNEAQLEKSRLLSDRFSAERPKGSFSTLEIQRTEQGDSAMYLCASSPPSSTEAFFGQGTRLTVV.

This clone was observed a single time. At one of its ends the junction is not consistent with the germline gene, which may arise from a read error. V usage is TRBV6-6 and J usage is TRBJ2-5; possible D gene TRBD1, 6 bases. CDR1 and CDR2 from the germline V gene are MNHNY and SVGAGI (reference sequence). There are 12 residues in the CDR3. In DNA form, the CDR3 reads TGTGCCAGCAGTTACTCGGAGGACGAGGGGGACTTC. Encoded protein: CASSYSEDEGDF.

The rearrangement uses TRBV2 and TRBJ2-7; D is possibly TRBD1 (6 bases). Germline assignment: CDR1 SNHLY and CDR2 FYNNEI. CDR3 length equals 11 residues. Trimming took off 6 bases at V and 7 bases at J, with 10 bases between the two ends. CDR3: CASRTQGEQYF. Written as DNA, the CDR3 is TGTGCCAGCAGGACCCAGGGGGAGCAGTACTTC. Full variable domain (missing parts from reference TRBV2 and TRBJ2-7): EPEVTQTPSHQVTQMGQEVILRCVPISNHLYFYWYRQILGQKVEFLVSFYNNEISEKSEIFDDQFSVERPDGSNFTLKIRSTKLEDSAMYFCASRTQGEQYFGPGTRLTVT.

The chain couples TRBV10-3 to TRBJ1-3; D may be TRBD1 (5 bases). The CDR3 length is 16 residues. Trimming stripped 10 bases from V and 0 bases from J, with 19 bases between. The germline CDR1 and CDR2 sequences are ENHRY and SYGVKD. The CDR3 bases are TGTGCCAGCAGGGCAGGGCGTGAGAGCTCTGGAAACACCATATATTTT. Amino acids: CASRAGRESSGNTIYF.

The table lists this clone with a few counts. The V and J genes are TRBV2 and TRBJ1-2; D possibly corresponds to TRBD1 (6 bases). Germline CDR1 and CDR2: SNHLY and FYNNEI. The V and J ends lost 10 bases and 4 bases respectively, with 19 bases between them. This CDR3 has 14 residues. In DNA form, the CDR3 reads TGTGCCACTAGACGATCGGGGGCAGTCTATGGCTACACCTTC. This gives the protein CATRRSGAVYGYTF.

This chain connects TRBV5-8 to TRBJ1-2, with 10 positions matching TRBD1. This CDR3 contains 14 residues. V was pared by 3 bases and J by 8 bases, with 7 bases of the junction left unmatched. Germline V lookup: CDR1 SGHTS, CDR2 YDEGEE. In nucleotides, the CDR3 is TGTGCCAGCAGCTGGGACAGGGGAGCGAGAGGCTACACCTTC. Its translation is CASSWDRGARGYTF.

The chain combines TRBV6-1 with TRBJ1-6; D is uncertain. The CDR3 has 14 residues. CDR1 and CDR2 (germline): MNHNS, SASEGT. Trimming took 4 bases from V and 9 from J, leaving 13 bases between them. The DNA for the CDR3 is TGTGCCAGCAGTGGACGGTGGCGGAGTTCACCCCTCCACTTT. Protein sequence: CASSGRWRSSPLHF.

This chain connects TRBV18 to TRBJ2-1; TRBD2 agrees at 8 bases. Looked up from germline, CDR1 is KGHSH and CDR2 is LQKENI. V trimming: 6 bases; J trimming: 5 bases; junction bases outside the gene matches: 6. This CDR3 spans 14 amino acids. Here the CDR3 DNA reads TGTGCCAGCTCCCCCGGGGGGGTCGACAATGAGCAGTTCTTC. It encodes CASSPGGVDNEQFF.

In DNA, the CDR3 is TGTGCCAGCTCACCGGGGGGGAGCTCTGGAAACACCATATATTTT. Translated, it gives CASSPGGSSGNTIYF. The V gene is TRBV18, the J gene TRBJ1-3; tentatively, D is TRBD1 (5 bases). Looked up from germline, CDR1 is KGHSH and CDR2 is LQKENI. V was trimmed by 3 bases and J by 0 bases, leaving 9 bases between them. This CDR3 comprises 15 residues.

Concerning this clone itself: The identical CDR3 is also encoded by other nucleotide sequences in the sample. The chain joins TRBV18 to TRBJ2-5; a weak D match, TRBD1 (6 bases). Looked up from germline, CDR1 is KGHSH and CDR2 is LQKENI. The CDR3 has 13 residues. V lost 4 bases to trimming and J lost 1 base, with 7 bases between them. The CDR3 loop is CASSLQGQETQYF. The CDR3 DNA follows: TGTGCCAGCTCACTACAGGGCCAAGAGACCCAGTACTTC.

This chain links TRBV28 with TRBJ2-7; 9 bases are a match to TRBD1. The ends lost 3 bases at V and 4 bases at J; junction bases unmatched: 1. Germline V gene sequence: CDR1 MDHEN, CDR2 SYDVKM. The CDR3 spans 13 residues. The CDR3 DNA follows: TGTGCCAGCAGTTTGGACAGGGGATACGAGCAGTACTTC. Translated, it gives CASSLDRGYEQYF. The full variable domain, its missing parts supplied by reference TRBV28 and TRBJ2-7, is DVKVTQSSRYLVKRTGEKVFLECVQDMDHENMFWYRQDPGLGLRLIYFSYDVKMKEKGDIPEGYSVSREKKERFSLILESASTNQTSMYLCASSLDRGYEQYFGPGTRLTVT.

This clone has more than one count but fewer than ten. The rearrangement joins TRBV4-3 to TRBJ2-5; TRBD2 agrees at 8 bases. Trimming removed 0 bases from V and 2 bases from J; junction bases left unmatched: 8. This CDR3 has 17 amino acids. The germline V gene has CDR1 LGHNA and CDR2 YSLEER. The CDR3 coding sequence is TGCGCCAGCAGCCAAGATACGTACGGGGGGGGACAAGAGACCCAGTACTTC. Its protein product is CASSQDTYGGGQETQYF.

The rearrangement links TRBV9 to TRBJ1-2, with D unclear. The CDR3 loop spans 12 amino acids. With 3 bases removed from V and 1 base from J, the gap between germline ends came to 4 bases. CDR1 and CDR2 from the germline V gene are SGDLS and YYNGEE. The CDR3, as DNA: TGTGCCAGCAGCGCCCGTAACTATGGCTACACCTTC. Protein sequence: CASSARNYGYTF.

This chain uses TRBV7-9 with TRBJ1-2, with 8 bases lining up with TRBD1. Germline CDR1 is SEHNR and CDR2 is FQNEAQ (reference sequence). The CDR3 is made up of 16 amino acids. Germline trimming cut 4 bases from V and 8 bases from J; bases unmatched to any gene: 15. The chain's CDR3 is CASSSPRFGTGGGYTF. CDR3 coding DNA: TGTGCCAGCAGCTCACCACGGTTCGGGACAGGAGGAGGCTACACCTTC.

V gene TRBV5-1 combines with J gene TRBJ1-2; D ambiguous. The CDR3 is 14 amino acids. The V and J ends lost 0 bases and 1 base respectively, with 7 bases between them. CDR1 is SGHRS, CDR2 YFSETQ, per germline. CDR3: CASSLDRNNYGYTF. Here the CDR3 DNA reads TGCGCCAGCAGCTTGGATCGGAATAACTATGGCTACACCTTC.

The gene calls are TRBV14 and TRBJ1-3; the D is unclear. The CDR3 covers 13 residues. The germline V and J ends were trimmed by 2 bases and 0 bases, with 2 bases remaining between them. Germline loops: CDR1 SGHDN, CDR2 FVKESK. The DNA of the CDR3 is TGTGCCAGCAGCCAACACTCTGGAAACACCATATATTTT. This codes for CASSQHSGNTIYF.

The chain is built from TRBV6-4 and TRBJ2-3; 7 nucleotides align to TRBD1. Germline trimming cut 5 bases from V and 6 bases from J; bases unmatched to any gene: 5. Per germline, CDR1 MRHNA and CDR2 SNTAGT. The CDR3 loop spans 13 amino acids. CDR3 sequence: CASSKDRVDTQYF. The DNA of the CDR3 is TGTGCCAGCAGTAAAGACAGGGTGGATACGCAGTATTTT.

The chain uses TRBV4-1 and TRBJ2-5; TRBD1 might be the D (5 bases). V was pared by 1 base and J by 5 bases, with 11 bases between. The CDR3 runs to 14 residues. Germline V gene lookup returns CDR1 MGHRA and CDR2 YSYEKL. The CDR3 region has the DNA TGCGCCAGCAGCCAAGTACAGGCAAGCGAGACCCAGTACTTC. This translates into CASSQVQASETQYF.

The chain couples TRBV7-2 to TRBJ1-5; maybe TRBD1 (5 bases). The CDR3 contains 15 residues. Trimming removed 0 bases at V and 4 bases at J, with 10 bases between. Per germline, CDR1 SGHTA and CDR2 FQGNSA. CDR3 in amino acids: CASSLAGAFNQPQHF. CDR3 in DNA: TGTGCCAGCAGCTTAGCCGGGGCCTTTAATCAGCCCCAGCATTTT.

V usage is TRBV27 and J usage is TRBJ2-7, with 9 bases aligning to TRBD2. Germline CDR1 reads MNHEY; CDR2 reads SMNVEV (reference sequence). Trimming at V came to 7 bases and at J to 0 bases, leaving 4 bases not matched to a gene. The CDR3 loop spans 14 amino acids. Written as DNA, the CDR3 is TGTGCCAGCAAACTAGCGGGTAGCTCCTACGAGCAGTACTTC. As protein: CASKLAGSSYEQYF.

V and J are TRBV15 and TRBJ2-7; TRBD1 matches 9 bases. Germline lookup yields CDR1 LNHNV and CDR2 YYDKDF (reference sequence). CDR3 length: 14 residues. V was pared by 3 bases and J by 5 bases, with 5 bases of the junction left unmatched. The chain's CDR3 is CATSSPQGANEQYF. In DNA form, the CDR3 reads TGTGCCACCAGCAGCCCACAGGGGGCAAACGAGCAGTACTTC.